This T cell receptor (beta chain) came from a study of blood T cells in healthy people across ages. The CDR3 has 15 amino acids, counting both end residues. Germline V lookup: CDR1 SNHLY, CDR2 FYNNEI. A J-beta primer mix and a sample-barcoded 5' primer were used in a second PCR of roughly 7 to 12 cycles. TCRdb re-analysed the 5' RACE reads in MiXCR, keeping a single row per CDR3 protein. The table includes some 320,000 distinct CDR3 sequences, roughly 26% detected once. Notes on this clonotype: This may arise from a read error, as a much more abundant clone is one base away. The DNA is left out, because the CDR3 cannot be placed on it with certainty; the CDR3 is given as TCRdb lists it.

Whenever a sample was processed, at least 6 million PBMCs were isolated. Specimen: blood. This clonotype originated in a woman between 65 and 79 years old in good health. This chain uses TRBV2 with TRBJ2-5. CDR3 region: CASSTSDLGKETQYF.